Following are 12 T cell receptor beta chains from one sample sequenced in a study of human T cells and chemical hapten exposure. Time point of the sample: patch test 2, 6 weeks after DPC sensitization. Described treatment: therapeutic diphenylcyclopropenone sensitization with weekly scalp DPC. TCRdb recomputed calls from the RACE reads with MiXCR, one row per CDR3 protein. The data show approximately 96,000 distinct CDR3 sequences, about 9.6% seen once. Sequenced material: whole blood, taken in connection with sensitization to the hapten diphenylcyclopropenone (DPC). The receptors come from a woman between 35 and 50 years old with alopecia areata. Some clones in this sample may be carry-over from other donors' samples.

DNA of the CDR3: TGTGCCAGCAGCCTTAGCGGCGGTTCCACCTACAATGAGCAGTTCTTC. Amino acid sequence: CASSLSGGSTYNEQFF. The chain uses TRBV4-2 and TRBJ2-1; D is possibly TRBD2 (6 bases). Germline V lookup: CDR1 LGHNA, CDR2 YNFKEQ. V was shortened by 4 bases and J by 2 bases, with 15 bases between the two germline ends. The CDR3 totals 16 residues.

This clonotype came up a few times. V usage is TRBV16 and J usage is TRBJ2-3; D call uncertain. The germline gives CDR1 KGHSY, CDR2 FQNENV. The CDR3 is 13 amino acids. Trimming removed 0 bases at V and 0 bases at J, with 1 base between. The CDR3 reads CASSQSSTDTQYF. CDR3 nucleotides: TGTGCCAGCAGCCAATCCAGCACAGATACGCAGTATTTT.

The J gene is TRBJ2-3, the V gene TRBV20-1, with 9 bases matching TRBD2. The CDR3 is made up of 15 amino acids. From germline, CDR1 is DFQATT and CDR2 SNEGSKA (reference sequence). Germline trimming cut 1 base from V and 0 bases from J; bases unmatched to any gene: 2. The CDR3, as DNA: TGCAGTGCTAGAGGAACTAGCGGGAGCACAGATACGCAGTATTTT. It yields the protein CSARGTSGSTDTQYF.

This clonotype came up a few times. The V call is TRBV4-1, the J call TRBJ2-5, with 12 bases aligning to TRBD1. J lost 4 bases, V lost 5 bases, and 8 bases had no gene match. The CDR3 has 16 amino acids. The germline CDR1 and CDR2 sequences are MGHRA and YSYEKL. This CDR3 is CASSIRDRGLGETQYF. CDR3 coding DNA: TGCGCCAGCAGCATCCGGGACAGGGGGCTAGGAGAGACCCAGTACTTC.

There are a few counts of this clonotype. The chain uses TRBV27 and TRBJ2-7; 10 bases match TRBD2. CDR1 is MNHEY and CDR2 is SMNVEV in the germline V gene (reference sequence). The CDR3 has 15 amino acids. Unmatched junction bases numbered 10, after V lost 5 bases and J lost 6 bases. CDR3 nucleotides: TGTGCCAGCAGTGTAGCGGGGGGCATTGTTGGCGAGCAGTACTTC. Translation gives CASSVAGGIVGEQYF.

This clonotype was counted at least ten times. The J gene is TRBJ2-4, the V gene TRBV27; D might be TRBD1 or TRBD2, each matching 5 bases. CDR1 and CDR2 (germline): MNHEY, SMNVEV (reference sequence). This CDR3 comprises 16 residues. V lost 3 bases to trimming and J lost 7 bases, with 19 bases between them. The CDR3 bases are TGTGCCAGCAGTTTTCGGGGAACCGTCTCAGGGAACATTCAGTACTTC. This sequence encodes CASSFRGTVSGNIQYF.

This chain's CDR3 is CASSLGLRFQETQYF. The CDR3 region has the DNA TGCGCCAGCAGCTTGGGATTACGGTTCCAAGAGACCCAGTACTTC. The chain is built from TRBV5-1 and TRBJ2-5, with D unclear. Trimming stripped 0 bases from V and 1 base from J, with 10 bases between. This CDR3 contains 15 residues. Germline-derived CDR1 and CDR2 are SGHRS and YFSETQ.

This clonotype has a handful of counts. The V and J genes are TRBV7-9 and TRBJ2-1; TRBD2 aligns across 11 bases. The CDR3 consists of 15 residues. The junction had 6 bases not matched to a gene; V was cut back by 5 bases and J by 6 bases. Germline lookup yields CDR1 SEHNR and CDR2 FQNEAQ (reference sequence). CDR3 sequence: CASSVTSGRLNEQFF. CDR3 coding DNA: TGTGCCAGCAGCGTTACTAGCGGGAGACTCAATGAGCAGTTCTTC.

This clonotype was counted between two and nine times. The gene calls are TRBV12-3 or TRBV12-4 and TRBJ2-2; tentatively, D is TRBD1 (6 bases). Trimming pared 3 bases from V and 1 base from J, leaving 9 bases between. The CDR3 runs 15 residues. The DNA of the CDR3 is TGTGCCAGCAGTTTTTTACAGGGGAACACCGGGGAGCTGTTTTTT. Protein product: CASSFLQGNTGELFF.

This clonotype has ten or more counts. V gene TRBV2 combines with J gene TRBJ2-7, with 7 positions matching TRBD2. The CDR3 is made up of 14 amino acids. Per germline, CDR1 SNHLY and CDR2 FYNNEI. V shed 0 bases, J shed 11 bases, and the junction held 10 bases outside the gene matches. The CDR3 sequence is CASSEALSPGTKYF. The CDR3 DNA reads TGTGCCAGCAGTGAAGCGCTTTCTCCAGGGACTAAGTACTTC.

This clonotype came up a few times. This chain joins TRBV29-1 and TRBJ2-2, with 7 nucleotides matching TRBD1. V lost 7 bases to trimming and J lost 3 bases; unmatched junction nucleotides: 5. Germline values: CDR1 SQVTM, CDR2 ANQGSEA. This CDR3 has 13 residues. Written as DNA, the CDR3 is TGCAGCGGGCGACAGGGTTACACCGGGGAGCTGTTTTTT. Encoded protein: CSGRQGYTGELFF.

In its sample, this clonotype was seen a few times. The DNA of the CDR3 is TGCAGCGTTGTAGTAACCTACGAGCAGTACTTC. This sequence encodes CSVVVTYEQYF. The rearrangement joins TRBV29-1 to TRBJ2-7; D gene ambiguous. The V and J ends lost 4 bases and 2 bases respectively, with 6 bases between them. From germline, CDR1 is SQVTM and CDR2 ANQGSEA. The CDR3 consists of 11 residues.